Listed below are T cell receptor beta chains from one sample, sequenced in a study of T-cell memory formation after mild COVID-19. TCRdb redid the calling of the 5' RACE reads with MiXCR, one entry per CDR3 protein. Among a few hundred thousand distinct CDR3 sequences listed, 25% to 30% were seen once. The sequencing input was PBMCs or a T cell subset sorted from them (not recorded which). These receptors were obtained from an adult woman who had mild COVID-19 (a few samples of this study predate the infection). Cell type and time point are not known. CDR3s include the opening cysteine and the closing phenylalanine or tryptophan. The D gene is left open where the match is weak. For some rows the clone size is stated as once, few or many, or as a class when expanded; others skip it.

v_gene,j_gene,abundance,d_gene,CDR3aa,CDR3nt
TRBV7-9,TRBJ2-1,few,TRBD2,CASTDSGSGRGEQFF,TGTGCCAGCACCGACAGTGGTAGCGGGAGGGGTGAGCAGTTCTTC
TRBV4-1,TRBJ2-1,-,-,CASSQLDRSYTEQFF,TGCGCCAGCAGCCAGCTCGACAGGTCCTACACTGAGCAGTTCTTC
TRBV13,TRBJ2-2,-,-,CASVIGGHNGELFF,TGTGCCAGCGTAATAGGAGGACACAACGGGGAGCTGTTTTTT
TRBV3-1,TRBJ2-5,-,TRBD2,CASSQDQNIRGLAGETQYF,TGTGCCAGCAGCCAAGACCAAAACATCCGGGGACTAGCAGGGGAGACCCAGTACTTC
TRBV7-2,TRBJ2-3,few,-,CASSERRGTDTQYF,TGTGCCAGCAGCGAGCGCCGCGGCACAGATACGCAGTATTTT
TRBV11-2,TRBJ2-2,few,TRBD1,CASSLTPGQALIFFSGELFF,TGTGCCAGCAGCTTGACTCCGGGACAGGCCCTGATTTTTTTCTCCGGGGAGCTGTTTTTT
TRBV9,TRBJ2-7,-,-,CASSVAGGTPQDEQYF,TGTGCCAGCAGCGTAGCTGGCGGGACTCCACAGGACGAGCAGTACTTC
TRBV5-1,TRBJ2-7,-,TRBD2,CASSSGRVGMSYEQYF,TGCGCCAGCAGCTCTGGGAGGGTCGGAATGTCCTACGAGCAGTACTTC
TRBV7-9,TRBJ1-1,few,-,CASSRQSEAFF,TGTGCCAGCAGCCGTCAGTCTGAAGCTTTCTTT
TRBV9,TRBJ2-7,-,-,CASSVGGNPCFDYEQYF,TGTGCCAGCAGCGTAGGGGGGAACCCTTGTTTTGACTACGAGCAGTACTTC
TRBV20-1,TRBJ2-3,few,-,CSARRGAGKADTQYF,TGCAGTGCCCGGCGGGGCGCCGGGAAAGCGGATACGCAGTATTTT
TRBV4-2,TRBJ2-5,many,TRBD2,CASSQEGTSGSETQYF,TGTGCCAGCAGCCAAGAGGGGACTAGCGGGTCTGAGACCCAGTACTTC
TRBV24-1,TRBJ2-7,few,-,CATSEGVFGYEQYF,TGTGCCACCAGTGAGGGTGTTTTTGGGTACGAGCAGTACTTC
TRBV5-6,TRBJ2-1,-,TRBD2,CASSAAGGPHNEQFF,TGTGCCAGCAGCGCCGCGGGAGGCCCCCACAATGAGCAGTTCTTC
TRBV7-9,TRBJ1-2,few,-,CASSLGENNYGYTF,TGTGCCAGCAGCTTGGGGGAAAATAACTATGGCTACACCTTC
TRBV5-1,TRBJ2-7,few,TRBD1,CASSPTTGGSYEQYF,TGCGCCAGCAGCCCTACTACAGGGGGATCCTACGAGCAGTACTTC
TRBV30,TRBJ1-5,-,-,CAWTGGGGQPQHF,TGTGCCTGGACTGGAGGGGGAGGCCAGCCCCAGCATTTT
TRBV7-9,TRBJ2-1,-,TRBD1,CASSIVPGQGNNEQFF,TGTGCCAGCAGTATTGTCCCGGGACAGGGGAACAATGAGCAGTTCTTC
TRBV4-1,TRBJ2-2,few,TRBD2,CASSQPTSSGELFF,TGCGCCAGCAGCCAGCCGACTAGCTCCGGGGAGCTGTTTTTT
TRBV24-1,TRBJ2-1,-,TRBD2,CATSDLAGSGEQFF,TGTGCCACCAGTGATCTAGCGGGTTCTGGAGAGCAGTTCTTC
TRBV3-1,TRBJ2-3,-,TRBD2,CASSQSGGSRGDTQYF,TGTGCCAGCAGTCAAAGCGGGGGCAGTCGTGGAGATACGCAGTATTTT
TRBV3-1,TRBJ2-2,-,-,CASGRLTGELFF,TGTGCCAGCGGCAGATTGACCGGGGAGCTGTTTTTT
TRBV5-1,TRBJ1-1,-,-,CASMGLNTEAFF,TGCGCCAGCATGGGGTTGAACACTGAAGCTTTCTTT
TRBV13,TRBJ1-1,few,-,CASSFSSTVPEAFF,TGTGCCAGCAGCTTTTCAAGTACAGTTCCCGAAGCTTTCTTT
TRBV4-1,TRBJ2-2,-,-,CASSQTVSSATGELFF,TGCGCCAGCAGCCAGACAGTCTCTTCGGCCACCGGGGAGCTGTTTTTT
TRBV20-1,TRBJ1-2,once,TRBD1,CSASPGTGGDYGYTF,TGCAGTGCTAGTCCTGGGACAGGGGGCGACTATGGCTACACCTTC
TRBV27,TRBJ1-5,few,TRBD1,CASSFGSGGNKPQHF,TGTGCCAGCAGTTTTGGGTCAGGGGGCAATAAGCCCCAGCATTTT
TRBV7-6,TRBJ1-5,-,TRBD1,CASSPGGVGGQPQHF,TGTGCCAGCAGCCCAGGGGGAGTCGGCGGTCAGCCCCAGCATTTT